A selection of T cell receptor beta chains follows, all from one sample in a study of a mutant IDH1 vaccine in newly diagnosed glioma. The method was immunoSEQ multiplex PCR; TCRdb's version includes in-frame clones alone and lacks a portion of them. This sample has 30,000 or so clones, with approximately 80% found just once. The sample in question was PBMCs, obtained from a glioma patient treated with radiotherapy, temozolomide or both. These receptors originate from a man aged 30 to 45 with glioma. CDR3s include the opening cysteine and the closing phenylalanine or tryptophan. D genes are given only for firm matches. Clone size is stated in some rows and not others, as once, few, many or a class when expanded.

>TRBV5-4|NA|NA|TRBJ2-5
CASSFGQAGWETQYF
TGTGCCAGCAGCTTCGGGCAGGCGGGGTGGGAGACCCAGTACTTC
>TRBV30|NA|NA|TRBJ2-3
CAWSRSLGRQGTDTQYF
TGTGCCTGGAGCAGAAGCTTGGGGCGCCAGGGGACAGATACGCAGTATTTT
>TRBV6-5|TRBD1|NA|TRBJ1-2
CASSRQGNYGYTF
TGTGCCAGCAGTCGACAGGGTAACTATGGCTACACCTTC
>TRBV7-9|NA|NA|TRBJ2-7
CASSSLSDGDYEQYF
TGTGCCAGCAGCTCCTTAAGCGACGGAGACTACGAGCAGTACTTC
>TRBV5-1|NA|NA|TRBJ2-7
CASSSGGNYEQYF
TGCGCCAGCAGCTCAGGGGGGAACTACGAGCAGTACTTC
>TRBV4-2|NA|NA|TRBJ1-2
CASSLTDRNNYGYTF
TGTGCCAGCAGCCTAACGGACAGAAACAACTATGGCTACACCTTC
>TRBV10-3|NA|NA|TRBJ2-7
CAILNPGTSPYEQYF
TGTGCCATCCTCAACCCCGGGACATCTCCCTACGAGCAGTACTTC
>TRBV30|TRBD1|NA|TRBJ1-6
CAWREDRGNSPLHF
TGTGCCTGGAGAGAAGACAGGGGTAATTCACCCCTCCACTTT
>TRBV19|TRBD1|NA|TRBJ2-1
CASSIAGGFRNEQFF
TGTGCCAGTAGTATAGCAGGGGGCTTCAGGAATGAGCAGTTCTTC
>TRBV4-1|NA|NA|TRBJ2-7
CASSQDLRQPNYEQYF
TGCGCCAGCAGCCAAGATTTAAGGCAGCCCAACTACGAGCAGTACTTC
>TRBV29-1|NA|NA|TRBJ2-3
CSVNRVRTDTQYF
TGCAGCGTCAACAGGGTGCGGACAGATACGCAGTATTTT
>TRBV28|NA|few|TRBJ1-6
CASSAPQGYNSPLHF
TGTGCCAGCAGTGCGCCGCAGGGTTATAATTCACCCCTCCACTTT
>TRBV27|NA|NA|TRBJ1-1
CASSLAADTEAFF
TGTGCCAGCAGTTTGGCAGCGGACACTGAAGCTTTCTTT
>TRBV5-1|NA|once|TRBJ2-2
CASSLGLNTGELFF
TGCGCCAGCAGCTTGGGATTGAACACCGGGGAGCTGTTTTTT
>TRBV5-1|NA|NA|TRBJ1-5
CASSPTVLDRSNQPQHF
TGCGCCAGCAGCCCGACAGTCCTTGATAGAAGCAATCAGCCCCAGCATTTT
>TRBV6-6|NA|NA|TRBJ1-2
CASHSRIPYGYTF
TGTGCCAGCCATAGCAGAATACCCTATGGCTACACCTTC
>TRBV19|NA|few|TRBJ1-1
CASSAVVNTEAFF
TGTGCCAGTAGCGCCGTAGTGAACACTGAAGCTTTCTTT
>TRBV29-1|NA|NA|TRBJ1-2
CSVEVGRSGYTF
TGCAGCGTTGAAGTAGGGAGAAGTGGCTACACCTTC
>TRBV11-2|NA|NA|TRBJ2-2
CASSPWTANTGELFF
TGTGCCAGCAGCCCATGGACTGCGAACACCGGGGAGCTGTTTTTT
>TRBV2|NA|NA|TRBJ2-7
CASSAQGTGEQYF
TGTGCCAGCAGTGCACAGGGAACGGGCGAGCAGTACTTC
>TRBV7-9|TRBD1|NA|TRBJ2-3
CASSSGQGDTDTQYF
TGTGCCAGCAGCTCGGGACAGGGCGACACAGATACGCAGTATTTT
>TRBV10-3|NA|NA|TRBJ2-1
CAISIRETWNEQFF
TGTGCCATCAGTATCAGAGAGACCTGGAATGAGCAGTTCTTC
>TRBV27|TRBD1|few|TRBJ1-5
CASRGNRQGHQPQHF
TGTGCCAGCAGGGGGAACCGACAGGGTCATCAGCCCCAGCATTTT
>TRBV6-5|NA|NA|TRBJ1-6
CASSLNTAGNSPLHF
TGTGCCAGCAGTTTAAACACCGCAGGGAATTCACCCCTCCACTTT
>TRBV23-1|NA|NA|TRBJ2-7
CARIRQSFLGCYEQYF
TGCGCCAGAATTCGACAGAGCTTCTTGGGCTGCTACGAGCAGTACTTC
>TRBV18|NA|NA|TRBJ2-2
CASSPLGTATGELFF
TGTGCCAGCTCACCACTGGGGACGGCCACCGGGGAGCTGTTTTTT
>TRBV6-5|NA|NA|TRBJ2-1
CASLNPTNNNEQFF
TGTGCCAGTTTAAACCCCACCAATAACAATGAGCAGTTCTTC
>TRBV6-1|NA|once|TRBJ1-4
CASRGRVNEKLFF
TGTGCCAGCAGGGGACGGGTTAATGAAAAACTGTTTTTT
>TRBV9|TRBD1|NA|TRBJ2-1
CASRGTGGDEQFF
TGTGCCAGCAGAGGGACAGGGGGCGATGAGCAGTTCTTC
>TRBV7-9|TRBD2|NA|TRBJ2-5
CASGSSGGETQYF
TGTGCCAGCGGGTCTAGCGGGGGGGAGACCCAGTACTTC
>TRBV4-1|NA|NA|TRBJ2-3
CASSPTATTLADTQYF
TGCGCCAGCAGCCCGACGGCCACTACCTTGGCAGATACGCAGTATTTT
>TRBV7-9|NA|NA|TRBJ2-2
CASSPIPRGGELFF
TGTGCCAGCAGCCCCATCCCGCGGGGCGGGGAGCTGTTTTTT
>TRBV19|NA|once|TRBJ2-3
CASSIVAGSTDTQYF
TGTGCCAGTAGTATAGTGGCGGGGAGCACAGATACGCAGTATTTT
>TRBV28|TRBD1|once|TRBJ2-7
CASTPTGTGEYEQYF
TGTGCCAGCACCCCAACCGGGACAGGGGAGTACGAGCAGTACTTC
>TRBV28|TRBD1|few|TRBJ1-3
CASSSGQVNTIYF
TGTGCCAGCAGTTCGGGACAGGTTAACACCATATATTTT
>TRBV6-1|NA|NA|TRBJ2-2
CASKLAANTGELFF
TGTGCCAGCAAATTAGCGGCGAACACCGGGGAGCTGTTTTTT
>TRBV7-8|TRBD1|NA|TRBJ2-7
CASSDSQGALYEQYF
TGTGCCAGCAGCGATAGCCAGGGGGCGCTCTACGAGCAGTACTTC
>TRBV7-2|TRBD1|NA|TRBJ1-5
CASSPNGQANQPQHF
TGTGCCAGCAGCCCAAACGGACAGGCCAATCAGCCCCAGCATTTT
>TRBV5-1|NA|NA|TRBJ2-7
CASSLGHGTSYEQYF
TGCGCCAGCAGCTTGGGTCACGGAACCTCCTACGAGCAGTACTTC
>TRBV9|NA|NA|TRBJ1-1
CASSPTEAGPVGTEAFF
TGTGCCAGCAGCCCCACGGAGGCAGGTCCCGTGGGGACTGAAGCTTTCTTT
>TRBV19|TRBD1|NA|TRBJ1-2
CASSIDYATGGAGYGYTF
TGTGCCAGTAGTATAGATTACGCTACAGGGGGCGCTGGCTATGGCTACACCTTC
>TRBV6-1|NA|NA|TRBJ1-4
CASDEWGLNEKLFF
TGTGCCAGCGATGAATGGGGGCTGAATGAAAAACTGTTTTTT
>TRBV4-2|NA|NA|TRBJ2-7
CASSQDRRLIGEQYF
TGTGCCAGCAGCCAAGATCGACGCCTAATTGGCGAGCAGTACTTC
>TRBV6-1|NA|NA|TRBJ2-7
CASSEGGDSYEQYF
TGTGCCAGCAGTGAAGGGGGGGACTCCTACGAGCAGTACTTC
>TRBV2|NA|NA|TRBJ2-7
CASRGTGYEQYF
TGTGCCAGCAGAGGGACGGGCTACGAGCAGTACTTC
>TRBV5-1|NA|NA|TRBJ1-4
CASSPGELVFF
TGCGCCAGCAGTCCAGGGGAACTGGTGTTTTTT
>TRBV7-2|NA|NA|TRBJ1-1
CASSPAERSRAFF
TGTGCCAGCAGCCCCGCCGAGCGGAGTAGGGCTTTCTTT
>TRBV11-3|NA|NA|TRBJ2-3
CASSLDGTTWDTQYF
TGTGCCAGCAGCTTAGATGGGACCACGTGGGATACGCAGTATTTT
>TRBV30|NA|NA|TRBJ2-5
CAWSPGRGTAQYF
TGTGCCTGGAGTCCAGGACGGGGTACGGCCCAGTACTTC